This T cell receptor (beta chain) derives from a study of T cell repertoires in cytomegalovirus infection. Looking at the study overall: It was the public TCR beta signatures that indicated both CMV infection and matching HLA type.

To note about this clonotype: Its matching antigen is unknown.

TCRdb processed the reads anew with MiXCR; each CDR3 protein has one entry. Counted here are approximately 600,000 distinct CDR3 sequences, roughly 43% occurring once; the ten biggest clones make up 48%. Germline CDR1 and CDR2: SGHNT and YYREEE (reference sequence). Trimming took off 4 bases at V and 8 bases at J, with 22 bases between the two ends. The CDR3 totals 16 residues. The receptor comes from a human donor in good health (CMV status not recorded). Some clones in this sample may be carry-over from other donors' samples. The chain couples TRBV5-4 to TRBJ2-1, with a tentative D call TRBD2 (5 bases). The material sequenced was cultured PBMCs, taken from culture after CMV antigen stimulation. The CDR3 reads CASSPYGGTHRDEQFF. In DNA form, the CDR3 reads TGTGCCAGCAGCCCCTATGGAGGCACCCATAGGGATGAGCAGTTCTTC. The full variable domain, rest sourced from reference TRBV5-4 and TRBJ2-1, is ETGVTQSPTHLIKTRGQQVTLRCSSQSGHNTVSWYQQALGQGPQFIFQYYREEENGRGNFPPRFSGLQFPNYSSELNVNALELDDSALYLCASSPYGGTHRDEQFFGPGTRLTVL.